The rows below give T cell receptor beta chains drawn from one sample of a study of cytomegalovirus exposure and HLA in healthy donors. Profiled with immunoSEQ multiplex PCR; TCRdb holds only in-frame clones, not every one. This table holds 78,000 or so clones, less than 85% found once. The material sequenced was PBMCs. The receptors originated from a woman between 45 and 60 years old in good health and CMV-seronegative. Both conserved end residues are part of each CDR3.

TRBV10-2	TRBJ2-3	CASSQADTQYF
TRBV7-2	TRBJ2-1	CASSSPLASGGSYNEQFF
TRBV9	TRBJ1-2	CASSPTPTDNYGYTF
TRBV27	TRBJ1-2	CASSPRGAGYGYTF
TRBV9	TRBJ2-3	CASSVAPGTDTQYF
TRBV5-1	TRBJ1-1	CASSLGTGITEAFF
TRBV5-1	TRBJ1-1	CASSGVEGGEAFF
TRBV6-1	TRBJ1-5	CASSARGDRDIWSNQPQHF
TRBV5-1	TRBJ2-1	CASSGGLAGVGEQFF
TRBV2	TRBJ2-7	CASFTGVGFEQYF
TRBV27	TRBJ2-5	CASSLIGGRETQYF
TRBV5-1	TRBJ2-2	CASSPNQAGELFF
TRBV14	TRBJ1-3	CASSQGLLSGNTIYF
TRBV2	TRBJ2-5	CASRRGAFGEETQYF
TRBV7-9	TRBJ1-2	CASSPGQSGYTF
TRBV7-2	TRBJ1-6	CASSLDGGRFNYNSPLHF
TRBV28	TRBJ1-1	CASTRTVNTEAFF
TRBV28	TRBJ2-3	CASSVAGGITDTQYF
TRBV7-9	TRBJ1-1	CASRDRQGPNTEAFF
TRBV7-2	TRBJ1-2	CASSLRRKDYGYTF
TRBV7-9	TRBJ2-7	CASSPGTGPYEQYF
TRBV6-5	TRBJ2-2	CASSYGPGSTGELFF
TRBV13	TRBJ2-1	CASSFIPGTNSCNEQFF